This entry concerns a single T cell receptor beta chain. This clone was detected once. Its antigen remains undetermined. It has no much larger one-base neighbor in the sample; base qualities were not kept. One collaborating source in Seattle enrolled patients while the patients were actively infected and followed the patients over time throughout the course of disease. Each collaborating institution followed its own protocols to collect whole blood in K2EDTA tubes. For TCRbeta analysis, collaborator samples were shipped as frozen whole blood, as isolated PBMCs, or as DNA extracted from either sample type. The sample originates from a study of blood T cell repertoires in COVID-19 (dated by TCRdb to 2019 to 2021). Broadly, across the study: Samples from collaborators originated in the United States, Italy and Spain and spanned both the acute and convalescent phases of COVID-19. The material from the prospective study consisted of cDNA or gDNA derived from T cells, B-cell-depleted T cells, or PBMCs. Subjects who had been exposed to COVID-19, were actively infected with it, or had recovered from it provided the deeply sampled blood TCRbeta repertoires that made up the dataset. The repertoires were released in a freely available public database intended as a resource for research on the immune response to SARS-CoV-2. Samples came from the ongoing ImmuneRACE study (first 160 participants) plus 1,254 subjects from 6 global collaborators. Nearly every sample came with metadata listing a de-identified subject ID, COVID-19 status, age in years and sex. HLA class I and class II types, where available, came from metadata supplied by the sample provider rather than from assay-based typing.

TCRbeta CDR3 regions were amplified from genomic DNA using the immunoSEQ Assay, a bias-controlled multiplex PCR. In the authors' own workflow: Within the assay, amplification of reference gene primers was used to estimate how many nucleated cells each sample contained. To quantify the absolute abundance of each unique TCRbeta CDR3 rearrangement, sequence reads were collapsed and filtered. For each sample, productive Simpson clonality was calculated as the square root of Simpson's diversity index across productive rearrangements. Drawn from immuneACCESS, this table holds only the in-frame rearrangements with V and J called that TCRdb kept. Clones are partly lost; checked studies trace under half to an unresolved V gene and leave the rest unexplained. V, J and clone size are taken as reported in that table, and D and trimming were inferred from the DNA itself. The sample has about 210,000 clones on record, approximately 80% of them singletons. The ten largest clones add up to about 11% of the sample.

Study-wide findings and limitations: How much clinical and demographic metadata was included differed by source and by participant, and the metadata was provided uncurated.

The CDR3 runs 15 residues from the cysteine to the phenylalanine. Just CDR3 DNA is preserved here, 45 bases in frame from base 1. The junction shows trimming of 1 base on V and 5 bases on J, plus 15 bases between the germline ends. CDR1 is given as SGHVS and CDR2 as FNYEAQ, both from the germline V gene. Sequencing input: peripheral blood. This sequence uses TRBV7-6 and TRBJ2-7; too little of a D gene remains to name it. The TCR comes from a woman over 75 with COVID-19, enrolled during active disease. The nucleotide sequence reads TGTGCCAGCAGCTTAGAAGGCGGCGCGTCCAACGAGCAGTACTTC. Protein translation: CASSLEGGASNEQYF.